The 18 T cell receptor beta chains reported below all come from one sample, sequenced in a study of blood T cells in healthy people across ages. Using a J-beta primer mix together with a sample-barcoded 5' primer, a second PCR was run for 7 to 11 cycles. TCRdb passed the 5' RACE reads through MiXCR, listing each CDR3 protein once. The sample holds hundreds of thousands of distinct CDR3 sequences, more than 50% seen once. The sequenced sample consisted of blood. The receptors were gathered from a man in his forties or fifties in good health.

This clonotype was found a few times. This chain links TRBV3-1 with TRBJ1-2; D is unclear. This CDR3 region has 12 residues. In germline, CDR1 is LGHDT, CDR2 YNNKEL (reference sequence). Trimming pared 4 bases from V and 8 bases from J, leaving 11 bases between. CDR3 sequence (DNA): TGTGCCAGCAGCCTACTATTGTGGGGCTACACCTTC. Its translation is CASSLLLWGYTF.

This chain joins TRBV7-8 and TRBJ2-4; no clear D gene. CDR3 length: 13 residues. V was trimmed by 6 bases and J by 6 bases, leaving 12 bases between them. Germline V gene sequence: CDR1 SGHVS, CDR2 FQNEAQ. The CDR3 DNA is TGTGCCAGCAGTAAGGAGCGAACAAACATTCAGTACTTC. The encoded protein is CASSKERTNIQYF.

This chain links TRBV20-1 with TRBJ1-1; no firm D call. The CDR3 totals 15 residues. Germline lookup yields CDR1 DFQATT and CDR2 SNEGSKA (reference sequence). V was clipped by 4 bases and J by 1 base, with 16 bases between them. CDR3 in amino acids: CSANGAPTGNTEAFF. In DNA form, the CDR3 reads TGCAGTGCTAATGGAGCGCCCACGGGGAACACTGAAGCTTTCTTT.

The rearrangement uses TRBV12-3 or TRBV12-4 and TRBJ2-4, with D perhaps assigned TRBD1 or TRBD2 (5 bases each). The DNA end is more similar to TRBJ2-7, so the J call may be wrong. This CDR3 is built from 14 residues. In DNA, the CDR3 is TGTGCCAGCAGTCCCGGGGCCATAAAGGACGAGCAGTACTTC. Translating gives CASSPGAIKDEQYF.

The chain uses TRBV7-2 and TRBJ2-4; weak D call: TRBD2 (7 bases). The DNA matches TRBJ2-7 better at its end, which makes the J call doubtful. Germline CDR1 SGHTA, CDR2 FQGNSA. CDR3 size: 15 residues. CDR3 coding DNA: TGTGCCAGCAGCCTCCCCCGCGCGGGGGCTGGCGAGCAGTACTTC. It encodes CASSLPRAGAGEQYF.

This clonotype was seen more than once but under ten times. The chain carries TRBV9 and TRBJ2-3; no firm D call. Trimming removed 0 bases at V and 2 bases at J, with 7 bases between. The CDR3 loop spans 14 amino acids. The germline gives CDR1 SGDLS, CDR2 YYNGEE. The CDR3 is CASSVATHTDTQYF. Written as DNA, the CDR3 is TGTGCCAGCAGCGTAGCCACTCACACAGATACGCAGTATTTT.

This clonotype was found many times. The chain joins TRBV15 to TRBJ2-1; 11 bases fit TRBD1. CDR1 and CDR2 from the germline V gene are LNHNV and YYDKDF (reference sequence). After removal of 5 bases from V and 8 bases from J, the junction contained 8 bases not matched to a gene. CDR3 length: 15 residues. CDR3: CATSRDRGYFYEQFF. CDR3 sequence (DNA): TGTGCCACCAGCCGGGACAGGGGGTACTTCTATGAGCAGTTCTTC.

This chain links TRBV10-3 with TRBJ2-1; either TRBD1 or TRBD2 may supply D (5 bases each). V lost 10 bases, J lost 12 bases, and 28 bases lay in between. The CDR3 has 15 amino acids. Germline CDR1 is ENHRY and CDR2 is SYGVKD. The CDR3 reads CATKPGAYSTDTQFF. The CDR3 region has the DNA TGTGCCACCAAGCCCGGGGCCTATAGCACAGATACGCAGTTCTTC.

V usage is TRBV20-1 and J usage is TRBJ1-2; 8 nucleotides agree with TRBD1. The J call may not be correct, given that the DNA end is closer to TRBJ2-5. This CDR3 is 15 amino acids long. Germline loops: CDR1 DFQATT, CDR2 SNEGSKA (reference sequence). The CDR3 loop reads CSAGRTGRLLETQYF. The CDR3 DNA reads TGCAGTGCTGGTCGGACAGGGCGGTTGTTGGAGACCCAGTACTTC.

This chain joins TRBV5-1 and TRBJ1-4; TRBD1 agrees at 11 bases. The CDR3 sequence is 15 residues long. The V and J ends lost 2 bases and 7 bases, in that order; junction bases with no gene match: 4. Germline V CDR1 and CDR2: SGHRS, YFSETQ. This chain's CDR3 is CASSLTGTGGEKLFF. CDR3 in DNA: TGCGCCAGCAGCTTAACCGGGACAGGGGGTGAAAAACTGTTTTTT.

The chain recombines TRBV5-1 with TRBJ2-5, with D perhaps TRBD1 or TRBD2 (5 bases each). The ends were cut back, 0 bases at V and 1 base at J, with 10 bases in the middle. The CDR3 is 15 amino acids. The germline V gene has CDR1 SGHRS and CDR2 YFSETQ. The DNA for the CDR3 is TGCGCCAGCAGCTTGGATTTGGGACCCCAAGAGACCCAGTACTTC. Translating it yields CASSLDLGPQETQYF.

J is TRBJ2-1 and V is TRBV9; D is unresolved. The length of the CDR3 is 15 residues. V lost 2 bases, J lost 5 bases, and 14 bases lay in between. Germline V gene data show CDR1 as SGDLS and CDR2 as YYNGEE. DNA of the CDR3: TGTGCCAGCAGCGTCAGGCCAAATGAAGACAATGAGCAGTTCTTC. Translated: CASSVRPNEDNEQFF. Filled out from reference TRBV9 and TRBJ2-1, the complete variable domain reads DSGVTQTPKHLITATGQRVTLRCSPRSGDLSVYWYQQSLDQGLQFLIQYYNGEERAKGNILERFSAQQFPDLHSELNLSSLELGDSALYFCASSVRPNEDNEQFFGPGTRLTVL.

This clonotype has just a few counts. V is TRBV21-1 and J is TRBJ2-7; TRBD1, as called in the table, went unchecked against the DNA. TRBV21-1 is reported as a pseudogene. The CDR3 contains 14 residues. CDR3 amino acids: CASSRRDEDYEQYF. The CDR3 DNA follows: TGTGCCAGCAGCCGCAGGGACGAAGACTACGAGCAGTACTTC.

This sequence joins TRBV6-5 and TRBJ2-5; TRBD2 matches 14 bases. This CDR3 contains 16 residues. V was pared by 9 bases and J by 9 bases, with 15 bases of the junction left unmatched. Germline V lookup: CDR1 MNHEY, CDR2 SVGAGI. The CDR3: CASGLGLAGVGRAQYF. In DNA form, the CDR3 reads TGTGCCAGTGGGCTGGGACTAGCGGGGGTCGGTCGGGCCCAGTACTTC.

This clonotype was detected a few times. The rearrangement joins TRBV10-2 to TRBJ1-2, with no clear D. Trimming removed 3 bases at V and 7 bases at J, with 18 bases between. Germline V CDR1 and CDR2: WSHSY, SAAADI. The CDR3 has 15 residues. This chain's CDR3 is CASSDRQAIVSGYTF. DNA for the CDR3: TGCGCCAGCAGTGACCGACAAGCCATCGTCTCTGGCTACACCTTC.

Only a few counts were recorded for this clonotype. V is TRBV29-1 and J is TRBJ2-7, with a weak D call TRBD1 (6 bases). CDR1 SQVTM and CDR2 ANQGSEA come from the germline V gene. CDR3 length: 14 residues. Trimming took 3 bases from V and 2 from J, leaving 14 bases between them. CDR3 DNA sequence: TGCAGCGTTGATCAAGGGGGAAGAGCCTACGAGCAGTACTTC. This translates into CSVDQGGRAYEQYF.

Note on this clonotype: This sequence may be a read error, since a much larger clone differs from it by one base. This chain links TRBV9 with TRBJ1-1; D is possibly TRBD1 (5 bases). The CDR3 has 14 residues. The germline CDR1 and CDR2 sequences are SGDLS and YYNGEE. V lost 3 bases and J lost 4, with 13 bases in between. The CDR3 protein is CASSARWGGTEAFF. As DNA, the CDR3 is TGTGCCAGCAGCGCCCGGTGGGGGGGCACTGAAGCTTTCTTT.

The chain combines TRBV2 with TRBJ2-3; D perhaps matches TRBD1 (6 bases). CDR3 size: 13 residues. V was shortened by 9 bases and J by 2 bases, with 12 bases between the two germline ends. Germline CDR1 reads SNHLY; CDR2 reads FYNNEI. In DNA, the CDR3 is TGTGCCAGTCGGACAGCAAACACAGATACGCAGTATTTT. Protein sequence: CASRTANTDTQYF.